This T cell receptor (beta chain) stems from a study of cytomegalovirus exposure and HLA in healthy donors. Study findings and constraints: Presence/absence comparisons presumed near-even sequencing depth among donors.

CDR1 and CDR2 (germline): MNHEY, SVGAGI. V shed 0 bases and J shed 0 bases, with 9 bases lying between them. The CDR3 extends over 16 amino acids. PCR amplification relied on 60 Vbeta primers (plus 13 Jbeta primers). Here immunoSEQ multiplex PCR was the method, and the copy in TCRdb shows in-frame clones only, minus some. Of 120,000 or so clones in the sample, less than 80% were seen once. Concerning this clone itself: Its antigen is as yet unknown.

The receptor was isolated from a woman aged 50 to 60 in good health and CMV-seropositive. The rearrangement uses TRBV6-5 and TRBJ2-4; unclear D gene. Sequencing was performed on PBMCs. CDR3 in amino acids: CASSYSGSLAKNIQYF. CDR3 bases: TGTGCCAGCAGTTACTCCGGGTCCCTAGCCAAAAACATTCAGTACTTC.